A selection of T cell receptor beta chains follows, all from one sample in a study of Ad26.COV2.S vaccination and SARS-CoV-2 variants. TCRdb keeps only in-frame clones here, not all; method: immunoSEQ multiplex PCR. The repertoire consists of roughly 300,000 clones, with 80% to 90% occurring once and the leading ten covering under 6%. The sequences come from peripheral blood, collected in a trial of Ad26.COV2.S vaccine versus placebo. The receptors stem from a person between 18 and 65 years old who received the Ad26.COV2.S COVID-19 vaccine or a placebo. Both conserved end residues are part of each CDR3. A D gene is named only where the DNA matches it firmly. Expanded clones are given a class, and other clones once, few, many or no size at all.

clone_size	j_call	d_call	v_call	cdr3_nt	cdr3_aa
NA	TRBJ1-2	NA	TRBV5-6	TGTGCCAGCAGCTTGCCGGGGGCGGGTTATGGCTACACCTTC	CASSLPGAGYGYTF
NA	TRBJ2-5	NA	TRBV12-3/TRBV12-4	TGTGCCAGCAGTTCGGCGGCGGGGGAGACCCAGTACTTC	CASSSAAGETQYF
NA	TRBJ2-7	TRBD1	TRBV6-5	TGTGCCAGCAGTTACTCTGGGACAGGGACCGCTTACGAGCAGTACTTC	CASSYSGTGTAYEQYF
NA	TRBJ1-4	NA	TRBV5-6	TGTGCCAGCAGCTTTCGCCAGGGAGGAATCCGTCCGGTCGAAAAACTGTTTTTT	CASSFRQGGIRPVEKLFF
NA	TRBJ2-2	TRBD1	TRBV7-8	TGTGCCAGCAGCTTAAGATATGGGGTGGGGACAGGGTTCGCCGGGGAGCTGTTTTTT	CASSLRYGVGTGFAGELFF
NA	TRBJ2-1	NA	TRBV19	TGTGCCAGTAGTATACCGGGGGAATCCTACAATGAGCAGTTCTTC	CASSIPGESYNEQFF
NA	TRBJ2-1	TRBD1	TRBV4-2	TGTGCCAGCAGCCACGCCGGGACAGGGATTAACAATGAGCAGTTCTTC	CASSHAGTGINNEQFF
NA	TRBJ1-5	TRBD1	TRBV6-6	TGTGCCAGCAGGGGGACAGCTAGCAATCAGCCCCAGCATTTT	CASRGTASNQPQHF
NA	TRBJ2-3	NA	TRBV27	TGTGCCAGCAGTTCGGGACTGAGGGGAACAAATACGCAGTATTTT	CASSSGLRGTNTQYF
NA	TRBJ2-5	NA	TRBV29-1	TGCAGCGTTTCTGAGGCCGTCCTGGAGACCCAGTACTTC	CSVSEAVLETQYF
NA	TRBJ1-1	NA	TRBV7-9	TGTGCCAGCAGCTATAGTAACACTGAAGCTTTCTTT	CASSYSNTEAFF
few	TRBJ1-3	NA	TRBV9	TGTGCCAGCAGCGTTAGTAGGGCTGAGGCTGGAAACACCATATATTTT	CASSVSRAEAGNTIYF
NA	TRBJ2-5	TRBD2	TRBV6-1	TGTGCCAGCAGTTCGGGACTAGCGGGGGGCGAGACCCAGTACTTC	CASSSGLAGGETQYF
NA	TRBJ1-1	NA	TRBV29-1	TGCAGCGTTGATTGGGATTCGGGCACTGAAGCTTTCTTT	CSVDWDSGTEAFF
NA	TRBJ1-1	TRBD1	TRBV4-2	TGTGCCAGCAGCCAACAGGGGGCTGGGACTGAAGCTTTCTTT	CASSQQGAGTEAFF
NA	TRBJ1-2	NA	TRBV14	TGTGCCAGCAGCCGGACAGTGAAATCCTATGGCTACACCTTC	CASSRTVKSYGYTF
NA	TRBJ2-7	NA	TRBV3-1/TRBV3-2	TGTGCCAGCAGCCAAGTAGGGGGAGGGGCTAGATACGAGCAGTACTTC	CASSQVGGGARYEQYF
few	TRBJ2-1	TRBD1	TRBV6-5	TGTGCCAGCACCGGGACAGGGAGTAGTGAGCAGTTCTTC	CASTGTGSSEQFF
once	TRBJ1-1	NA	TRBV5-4	TGTGCCAGCAGCTTGTTTCCCTCAGACAGGAACACTGAAGCTTTCTTT	CASSLFPSDRNTEAFF
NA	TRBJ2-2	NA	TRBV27	TGTGCCAGCAGTCTTCGAGTGGGGCCGGGGGTCACCGGGGAGCTGTTTTTT	CASSLRVGPGVTGELFF
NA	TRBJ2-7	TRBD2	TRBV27	TGTGCCAGCAGTCAGACTAGCGGGGGATACGAGCAGTACTTC	CASSQTSGGYEQYF
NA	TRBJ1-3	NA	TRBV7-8	TGTGCCAGCAGCTTAGCCATAGGAAACACCATATATTTT	CASSLAIGNTIYF
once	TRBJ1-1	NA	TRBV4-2	TGTGCCAGCAGCCACAAGACAGATCCTAACACTGAAGCTTTCTTT	CASSHKTDPNTEAFF
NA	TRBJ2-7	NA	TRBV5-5	TGTGCCAGCAGCTTCGGGACATTCTACGAGCAGTACTTC	CASSFGTFYEQYF
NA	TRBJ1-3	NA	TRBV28	TGTGCCAGCAGTTTAGCGGGGGCCTCTGGAAACACCATATATTTT	CASSLAGASGNTIYF
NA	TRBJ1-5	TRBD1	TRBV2	TGTGCCAGCAGGGGACAGACATATAGCAATCAGCCCCAGCATTTT	CASRGQTYSNQPQHF
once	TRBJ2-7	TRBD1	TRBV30	TGTGCCTGGAGTGGCGCCGGGACAGAGTACGAGCAGTACTTC	CAWSGAGTEYEQYF
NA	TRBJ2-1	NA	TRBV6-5	TGTGCCAGCAGTAGACCAGGGAATGAGCAGTTCTTC	CASSRPGNEQFF
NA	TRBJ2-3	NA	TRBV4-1	TGCGCCAGCAGCCAAGATCGCGGTGCTCTGGGGCCCAGCACAGATACGCAGTATTTT	CASSQDRGALGPSTDTQYF
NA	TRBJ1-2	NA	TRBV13	TGTGCCAGCAGCTTTGTGTGGGCAGGGGCTGTTGGCTACACCTTC	CASSFVWAGAVGYTF
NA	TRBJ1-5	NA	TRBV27	TGTGCCAGCAGTTTAGGGGGTCCGGGTCAGCCCCAGCATTTT	CASSLGGPGQPQHF
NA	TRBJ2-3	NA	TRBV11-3	TGTGCCAGCAGCTTGGGGCCCACAGATACGCAGTATTTT	CASSLGPTDTQYF
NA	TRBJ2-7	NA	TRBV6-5	TGTGCCAGCCGGAAGGGGGGGAACTCCTACGAGCAGTACTTC	CASRKGGNSYEQYF
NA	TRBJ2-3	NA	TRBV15	TGTGCCACCAGGGGGATGAGTGCAGATACGCAGTATTTT	CATRGMSADTQYF
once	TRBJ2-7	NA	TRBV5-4	TGTGCCAGCAGCTTCGTCGGGGGGCCCCCGGACGAGCAGTACTTC	CASSFVGGPPDEQYF
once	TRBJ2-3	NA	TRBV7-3	TGTGCCAGCAGCTTAAACGGGCCCACTAGCACAGATACGCAGTATTTT	CASSLNGPTSTDTQYF